This T cell receptor (beta chain) was sequenced for a study of T cell repertoires in cytomegalovirus infection. About the research overall: CMV infection plus the matching HLA type was flagged by public TCR beta signatures.

In germline, CDR1 is MDHEN, CDR2 SYDVKM. The CDR3 spans 16 residues. V was shortened by 6 bases and J by 3 bases, with 18 bases between the two germline ends. In the case of this clonotype: Its antigen is not identified.

TCRdb reanalysed the reads using MiXCR and keeps one entry per CDR3 protein. The sample holds fewer than 700,000 distinct CDR3 sequences; approximately 24% are singletons and the top ten take around 7.6%. Findings of the study overall: Ex vivo responses were dominated by HLA-C-restricted CMV-specific TCR beta clonotypes. CMV carriers having the relevant HLA were flagged by cumulative public TCR beta family frequency.

Sequences were obtained from CD8+ T cells from PBMCs. This receptor was taken from a human donor in good health (CMV status not recorded). Some clones in this sample may be carry-over from other donors' samples. The chain has TRBV28 and TRBJ1-5; D perhaps matches TRBD1 (5 bases). CDR3: CASRNNPGTVNQPQHF. Here the CDR3 DNA reads TGTGCCAGCAGAAATAACCCTGGGACGGTCAATCAGCCCCAGCATTTT.